The 27 T cell receptor beta chains presented below share a single source sample, sequenced in a study of blood T cell repertoires in COVID-19. Sequencing was performed with immunoSEQ multiplex PCR; in TCRdb, only in-frame clones are kept and a portion is missing. The sample gives some 390,000 clones, approximately 91% of which show up once; 1.5% to 1.7% is in the top ten. The specimen sequenced was peripheral blood. These receptors were taken from a woman aged 40 to 50 with COVID-19, enrolled during active disease.

V is TRBV27 and J is TRBJ1-1; unclear D gene. Trimming pared 6 bases from V and 5 bases from J, leaving 13 bases between. Per the germline V gene, CDR1 is MNHEY and CDR2 is SMNVEV (reference sequence). The CDR3 is 13 residues long. As DNA, the CDR3 is TGTGCCAGCAGCATGAATTCCAGGACTGAAGCTTTCTTT. Translated: CASSMNSRTEAFF.

This chain connects TRBV27 to TRBJ2-3, with TRBD2 identical over 11 bases. CDR1 is MNHEY, CDR2 SMNVEV, per germline (reference sequence). The CDR3 spans 16 residues. V was pared by 6 bases and J by 2 bases, with 7 bases of the junction left unmatched. The CDR3 DNA reads TGTGCCAGCAGCTTTCTAGCGGGGGGCCCCACAGATACGCAGTATTTT. Translation: CASSFLAGGPTDTQYF.

This clone came up a few times. V usage is TRBV15 and J usage is TRBJ1-2, with TRBD1 matching 9 bases. The CDR3 length is 15 residues. The germline V gene encodes CDR1 LNHNV and CDR2 YYDKDF (reference sequence). V was clipped by 1 base and J by 1 base; unmatched bases: 1. DNA for the CDR3: TGTGCCACCAGCAGAGGACAGGGGGTTAACTATGGCTACACCTTC. It translates to CATSRGQGVNYGYTF.

The chain combines TRBV6-2 or TRBV6-3 with TRBJ2-1, with TRBD2 identical over 9 bases. CDR1 is MNHEY and CDR2 is SVGEGT in the germline V gene. The CDR3 is made up of 16 amino acids. V was clipped by 1 base and J by 3 bases; unmatched bases: 4. Here the CDR3 DNA reads TGTGCCAGCAGTTACTTAGCGGGAGAGATCTACAATGAGCAGTTCTTC. This codes for CASSYLAGEIYNEQFF.

The chain combines TRBV19 with TRBJ2-7; D perhaps matches TRBD2 (5 bases). V was pared by 5 bases and J by 4 bases, with 18 bases between. From germline, CDR1 is LNHDA and CDR2 SQIVND (reference sequence). CDR3 length: 15 amino acids. For the CDR3, the DNA is TGTGCCAGTAGTTTCCTGGGAGATATTAGGTACGAGCAGTACTTC. Protein product: CASSFLGDIRYEQYF. The full variable domain, in which reference TRBV19 and TRBJ2-7 provide the parts outside the CDR3, is DGGITQSPKYLFRKEGQNVTLSCEQNLNHDAMYWYRQDPGQGLRLIYYSQIVNDFQKGDIAEGYSVSREKKESFPLTVTSAQKNPTAFYLCASSFLGDIRYEQYFGPGTRLTVT.

This clone has only a few counts. The chain couples TRBV28 to TRBJ1-1; D ambiguous. The germline V gene encodes CDR1 MDHEN and CDR2 SYDVKM. The CDR3 is 12 residues long. Trimming removed 3 bases at V and 5 bases at J, with 7 bases between. In DNA form, the CDR3 reads TGTGCCAGCAGTTTCCGGGTTACTGAAGCTTTCTTT. It encodes CASSFRVTEAFF. Full variable domain (remainder filled in from reference TRBV28 and TRBJ1-1): DVKVTQSSRYLVKRTGEKVFLECVQDMDHENMFWYRQDPGLGLRLIYFSYDVKMKEKGDIPEGYSVSREKKERFSLILESASTNQTSMYLCASSFRVTEAFFGQGTRLTVV.

CDR3 sequence: CASSQDSGWAPQHF. The CDR3 bases are TGCGCCAGCAGCCAAGACAGTGGCTGGGCGCCCCAGCATTTT. The chain is built from TRBV4-1 and TRBJ1-5; D not certain. CDR1 is MGHRA and CDR2 is YSYEKL in the germline V gene. CDR3 length: 14 amino acids. The V gene lost 0 bases and the J gene lost 9 bases, with 12 bases spanning the gap.

J is TRBJ1-1 and V is TRBV2, with TRBD1 identical over 11 bases. The CDR3 sequence is 17 residues long. Germline CDR1 reads SNHLY; CDR2 reads FYNNEI. With V trimmed by 5 bases and J by 1 base, 9 bases remained unmatched. The CDR3 loop reads CASSYHGTGGRNTEAFF. DNA of the CDR3: TGTGCCAGCAGTTACCATGGGACAGGGGGTAGGAACACTGAAGCTTTCTTT. The complete variable domain, with remaining parts taken from reference TRBV2 and TRBJ1-1, reads EPEVTQTPSHQVTQMGQEVILRCVPISNHLYFYWYRQILGQKVEFLVSFYNNEISEKSEIFDDQFSVERPDGSNFTLKIRSTKLEDSAMYFCASSYHGTGGRNTEAFFGQGTRLTVV.

This chain uses TRBV5-1 with TRBJ1-2, with 9 bases that match TRBD1. The CDR3 is 14 residues long. V shed 4 bases and J 8 bases; nucleotides not matched to a gene: 9. CDR1 and CDR2 (germline): SGHRS, YFSETQ. CDR3 bases: TGCGCCAGCAGCGCACAGGGACAGGGTCTGGGCTACACCTTC. It encodes CASSAQGQGLGYTF.

V gene TRBV28 combines with J gene TRBJ1-2, with 9 bases aligning to TRBD1. V was pared by 6 bases and J by 4 bases, with 6 bases of the junction left unmatched. Germline CDR1 and CDR2: MDHEN and SYDVKM. The CDR3 spans 14 residues. For the CDR3, the DNA is TGTGCCAGCAGCTACAGGGGGCGCCTCTATGGCTACACCTTC. It is translated as CASSYRGRLYGYTF.

The sample holds a few counts of this clone. The chain employs TRBV5-1 and TRBJ1-6, with TRBD1 as a possible D gene (6 bases). The V gene lost 0 bases and the J gene lost 10 bases, with 11 bases spanning the gap. CDR1 and CDR2 from the germline V gene are SGHRS and YFSETQ. There are 14 residues in the CDR3. The DNA for the CDR3 is TGCGCCAGCAGCTTGGCAGGGGCGGTCTCACCCCTCCACTTT. Translating gives CASSLAGAVSPLHF.

CDR3 DNA: TGTGCCTGGAGTGTACGGTTGAACACTGAAGCTTTCTTT. As protein: CAWSVRLNTEAFF. The V call is TRBV30, the J call TRBJ1-1; no clear D. The CDR3 is 13 amino acids. V gave up 0 bases and J gave up 0 bases, with 5 bases separating them. The germline gives CDR1 GTSNPN, CDR2 SVGIG (reference sequence). Full variable domain (missing parts from reference TRBV30 and TRBJ1-1): SQTIHQWPATLVQPVGSPLSLECTVEGTSNPNLYWYRQAAGRGLQLLFYSVGIGQISSEVPQNLSASRPQDRQFILSSKKLLLSDSGFYLCAWSVRLNTEAFFGQGTRLTVV.

The chain joins TRBV29-1 to TRBJ2-5; D is unresolved. CDR3 length: 11 amino acids. Germline loops: CDR1 SQVTM, CDR2 ANQGSEA. The germline V and J ends were trimmed by 6 bases and 5 bases, with 10 bases remaining between them. DNA of the CDR3: TGCAGCGTCACAGTCACGGAGACCCAGTACTTC. Encoded protein: CSVTVTETQYF.

This clone was seen only a few times. J is TRBJ1-6 and V is TRBV28; 8 bases are a match to TRBD1. Trimming at V came to 0 bases and at J to 10 bases, leaving 5 bases not matched to a gene. Germline loops: CDR1 MDHEN, CDR2 SYDVKM. This CDR3 has 15 amino acids. Here the CDR3 DNA reads TGTGCCAGCAGTTTATGGGACAGGGTTCACTCACCCCTCCACTTT. It codes for CASSLWDRVHSPLHF.

The chain uses TRBV24-1 and TRBJ1-1; D uncertain. CDR3 length: 14 amino acids. V lost 7 bases to trimming and J lost 4 bases, with 15 bases between them. Germline CDR1 and CDR2: KGHDR and SFDVKD. The CDR3 here is CATSASGKITEAFF. DNA of the CDR3: TGTGCCACCAGCGCTTCGGGGAAGATCACTGAAGCTTTCTTT.

This clone was observed once. The chain recombines TRBV15 with TRBJ1-1, with D possibly matching TRBD1 (5 bases). CDR3 length equals 16 residues. Germline V gene data show CDR1 as LNHNV and CDR2 as YYDKDF (reference sequence). The ends were cut back, 0 bases at V and 2 bases at J, with 13 bases in the middle. CDR3 DNA sequence: TGTGCCACCAGCAGAGATCAGGCGGACAAAAACACTGAAGCTTTCTTT. Translated, it gives CATSRDQADKNTEAFF. The whole variable domain, filled in from reference TRBV15 and TRBJ1-1, reads DAMVIQNPRYQVTQFGKPVTLSCSQTLNHNVMYWYQQKSSQAPKLLFHYYDKDFNNEADTPDNFQSRRPNTSFCFLDIRSPGLGDTAMYLCATSRDQADKNTEAFFGQGTRLTVV.

The chain's CDR3 is CASSFDRGSDSPLHF. CDR3 sequence (DNA): TGTGCCAGCAGCTTCGACAGGGGTAGCGATTCACCCCTCCACTTT. V usage is TRBV11-2 and J usage is TRBJ1-6; the match to TRBD1 covers 8 bases. The CDR3 consists of 15 residues. Germline V CDR1 and CDR2: SGHAT, FQNNGV. V shed 3 bases and J 8 bases; nucleotides not matched to a gene: 6.

The chain recombines TRBV27 with TRBJ1-3, with no clear D. V was cut by 6 bases and J by 8 bases, with 23 bases left in between. CDR1 is MNHEY and CDR2 is SMNVEV in the germline V gene (reference sequence). CDR3 size: 16 residues. The chain's CDR3 is CASRLRAGTYGDTIYF. DNA of the CDR3: TGTGCCAGCAGGCTTCGGGCGGGCACATATGGGGACACCATATATTTT.

In DNA form, the CDR3 reads TGTGCCAGCAGTTTCGGGTATTACAATGAGCAGTTCTTC. It yields the protein CASSFGYYNEQFF. The rearrangement uses TRBV12-3 or TRBV12-4 and TRBJ2-1; no clear D gene. The CDR3 consists of 13 residues. V shed 3 bases and J shed 4 bases, with 7 bases lying between them.

The CDR3 region has the DNA TGCGCCAGCAGCTTGGGAGGGACAGGGGACGAAAAACTGTTTTTT. Translated: CASSLGGTGDEKLFF. V gene TRBV5-1 combines with J gene TRBJ1-4; 10 bases align to TRBD1. Trimming at V came to 0 bases and at J to 8 bases, leaving 4 bases not matched to a gene. From germline, CDR1 is SGHRS and CDR2 YFSETQ. The CDR3 is made up of 15 amino acids.

The gene calls are TRBV28 and TRBJ1-2, with TRBD1 matching 7 bases. Germline V gene sequence: CDR1 MDHEN, CDR2 SYDVKM. The CDR3 covers 16 residues. With V trimmed by 6 bases and J by 8 bases, 18 bases remained unmatched. The CDR3 sequence is CASSPRQGLHRSGYTF. CDR3 DNA sequence: TGTGCCAGCAGCCCACGACAGGGACTTCACCGGAGCGGCTACACCTTC.

The CDR3 sequence: CASSPSGGLAETQYF. The CDR3 DNA reads TGTGCCAGCAGCCCCAGTGGGGGCCTGGCGGAGACCCAGTACTTC. The chain links TRBV11-2 to TRBJ2-5; the D gene is possibly TRBD1 (6 bases). Trimming removed 5 bases from V and 5 bases from J, with 18 bases in between. Per germline, CDR1 SGHAT and CDR2 FQNNGV. The CDR3 sequence is 15 residues long. Supplemented by reference TRBV11-2 and TRBJ2-5, the full variable domain reads EAGVAQSPRYKIIEKRQSVAFWCNPISGHATLYWYQQILGQGPKLLIQFQNNGVVDDSQLPKDRFSAERLKGVDSTLKIQPAKLEDSAVYLCASSPSGGLAETQYFGPGTRLLVL.

This chain joins TRBV3-1 (or the pseudogene TRBV3-2) and TRBJ1-1, with D possibly matching TRBD1 (6 bases). Germline V CDR1 and CDR2: LGHDT, YNNKEL (reference sequence). The length of the CDR3 is 15 residues. V was shortened by 4 bases and J by 6 bases, with 18 bases between the two germline ends. CDR3 residues: CASSRGGGRQSEAFF. The CDR3 bases are TGTGCCAGCAGCCGAGGGGGGGGGAGACAGTCTGAAGCTTTCTTT.

The chain joins TRBV6-1 to TRBJ1-3; D uncertain. V shed 2 bases and J shed 4 bases, with 9 bases lying between them. CDR3 size: 14 residues. Germline lookup yields CDR1 MNHNS and CDR2 SASEGT. The CDR3 DNA reads TGTGCCAGCAGTGAAAGAGTGGAGGGAAACACCATATATTTT. As protein: CASSERVEGNTIYF.

This rearrangement joins TRBV7-2 to TRBJ2-7, with no clear D. The V and J ends lost 5 bases and 2 bases respectively, with 13 bases between them. The V gene's germline CDR1 is SGHTA and CDR2 FQGNSA. CDR3 length: 14 residues. The CDR3 DNA reads TGTGCCAGCAGCGGCCGCTTAGAGGCCTACGAGCAGTACTTC. Amino acids: CASSGRLEAYEQYF. Looking up the rest from reference TRBV7-2 and TRBJ2-7 gives the full variable domain: GAGVSQSPSNKVTEKGKDVELRCDPISGHTALYWYRQSLGQGLEFLIYFQGNSAPDKSGLPSDRFSAERTGGSVSTLTIQRTQQEDSAVYLCASSGRLEAYEQYFGPGTRLTVT.

The chain links TRBV27 to TRBJ2-7, with D perhaps TRBD2 (5 bases). Between the trimmed V and J ends, which lost 10 bases and 4 bases, there was a span of 17 bases. The CDR3 has 13 amino acids. Germline CDR1 MNHEY, CDR2 SMNVEV (reference sequence). The CDR3 protein is CATGGAGEYEQYF. In nucleotides, the CDR3 is TGTGCCACCGGAGGTGCAGGTGAATACGAGCAGTACTTC.

This rearrangement joins TRBV3-1 (or the pseudogene TRBV3-2) to TRBJ1-2; no reliable D call. The V gene lost 1 base and the J gene lost 1 base, with 4 bases spanning the gap. This CDR3 region has 13 residues. Looked up from germline, CDR1 is LGHDT and CDR2 is YNNKEL (reference sequence). This chain's CDR3 is CASSQASNYGYTF. In nucleotides, the CDR3 is TGTGCCAGCAGCCAAGCCAGTAACTATGGCTACACCTTC.